These T cell receptor beta chains were read from a single sample in a study of blood T cell repertoires in COVID-19. Repertoires were generated with immunoSEQ multiplex PCR, while TCRdb's copy carries only in-frame clones and drops some. The data show a few hundred thousand clones, over 75% seen once. The source material was peripheral blood. The receptors were sampled from a woman between 65 and 79 years old with COVID-19, enrolled during active disease. Each CDR3 is given with its conserved first and last residue. D genes are given only for firm matches. Only some rows state a clone size, as once, few, many or a class for expanded clones.

>.|TRBD2|TRBV7-2|14|TRBJ2-5
TGTGCCAGCAGCTTAGAGCTAGCGGAAGAGACCCAGTACTTC
CASSLELAEETQYF
>.|TRBD1|TRBV5-6|15|TRBJ2-1
TGTGCCAGCAGCTCCGGGACAGGGTCCTACAATGAGCAGTTCTTC
CASSSGTGSYNEQFF
>.|.|TRBV3-1/TRBV3-2|15|TRBJ1-2
TGTGCCAGCAGCACCCGTACCAAGCCTAACTATGGCTACACCTTC
CASSTRTKPNYGYTF
>.|.|TRBV7-8|14|TRBJ1-6
TGTGCCAGCAGCTTAGGGGGGGATAATTCACCCCTCCACTTT
CASSLGGDNSPLHF
>.|.|TRBV7-8|15|TRBJ1-2
TGTGCCAGCAGCTTGACGGACAGACCTAACTATGGCTACACCTTC
CASSLTDRPNYGYTF
>.|TRBD2|TRBV29-1|16|TRBJ2-3
TGCAGCGCTTACCCGACTAGCGGGACTGGCGAATATACGCAGTATTTT
CSAYPTSGTGEYTQYF
>.|.|TRBV6-5|13|TRBJ1-1
TGTGCCAGCACCCCTCGGGAAGGTCCTTGGGCTTTCTTT
CASTPREGPWAFF
>.|.|TRBV6-2/TRBV6-3|11|TRBJ1-1
TGTGCCAGCAGTACGGAGGGCCGGGCTTTCTTT
CASSTEGRAFF
>once|.|TRBV9|16|TRBJ2-2
TGTGCCAGCAGCGTAGAAGCGAGGCTGAACACCGGGGAGCTGTTTTTT
CASSVEARLNTGELFF
>.|TRBD2|TRBV12-3/TRBV12-4|13|TRBJ2-1
TGTGCCAGCAGATTGACTAGCCGCAATGAGCAGTTCTTC
CASRLTSRNEQFF
>.|.|TRBV7-3|13|TRBJ2-3
TGTGCCAGCGGGCCCTCAGGGGACGATACGCAGTATTTT
CASGPSGDDTQYF
>.|TRBD1|TRBV6-5|13|TRBJ2-2
TGTGCCAGCGAGGCAGGGGGCGGCGGGGAGCTGTTTTTT
CASEAGGGGELFF
>.|.|TRBV2|15|TRBJ1-5
TGTGCCAGCACTTTCGAGAGGGGAGGGGGGCAACCCCAGCATTTT
CASTFERGGGQPQHF
>.|TRBD2|TRBV20-1|18|TRBJ2-3
TGCAGTGCTAGTGTAGTTGGTAGCGGGACTAAGGGGGCAGATACGCAGTATTTT
CSASVVGSGTKGADTQYF
>.|TRBD2|TRBV25-1|16|TRBJ2-1
TGTGCCAGCAGTGAATTAGCGGGAGGACTCGGCAATGAGCAGTTCTTC
CASSELAGGLGNEQFF
>.|TRBD1|TRBV18|17|TRBJ2-7
TGTGCCAGCTCACCATCGTTGAGGGACAGGGGGATTTACGAGCAGTACTTC
CASSPSLRDRGIYEQYF
>.|.|TRBV18|16|TRBJ2-3
TGTGCCAGCTCACCAGGGACTCCAAGGGGCGCAGATACGCAGTATTTT
CASSPGTPRGADTQYF
>.|.|TRBV7-9|15|TRBJ1-4
TGTGCCAGCAGCTTAGATCGACAGGCGGCTGAAAAACTGTTTTTT
CASSLDRQAAEKLFF
>.|.|TRBV3-1/TRBV3-2|17|TRBJ1-1
TGTGCCAGCAGCCAAGACCGATACAGGGTGGGGTTCACTGAAGCTTTCTTT
CASSQDRYRVGFTEAFF
>once|.|TRBV3-1/TRBV3-2|18|TRBJ2-2
TGTGCCAGCAGCCAATACATCACAGGCCCGGCTCACACCGGGGAGCTGTTTTTT
CASSQYITGPAHTGELFF
>.|.|TRBV27|16|TRBJ1-6
TGTGCCAGCAGTCTCGGGGGGAGCTCCTATAATTCACCCCTCCACTTT
CASSLGGSSYNSPLHF
>once|.|TRBV11-3|13|TRBJ1-1
TGTGCCAGCAGCTTAGAACAGGGCACTGAAGCTTTCTTT
CASSLEQGTEAFF
>.|TRBD1|TRBV28|16|TRBJ2-3
TGTGCCAGCAGCCCTCGACAGGGGGCGAGGATAGATACGCAGTATTTT
CASSPRQGARIDTQYF
>.|.|TRBV3-1/TRBV3-2|16|TRBJ2-3
TGTGCCAGCAGCCAAGAGGGGAGCGGGCATACAGATACGCAGTATTTT
CASSQEGSGHTDTQYF
>.|.|TRBV18|13|TRBJ1-2
TGTGCCAGCTCACCGGATGGACAGTATGGCTACACCTTC
CASSPDGQYGYTF
>.|.|TRBV7-9|13|TRBJ1-1
TGTGCCAGCAGCTTAGCGCTCAGGGGTGAAGCTTTCTTT
CASSLALRGEAFF
>once|TRBD1|TRBV18|14|TRBJ1-2
TGTGCCAGCTCACCAGAAATGACAGGGGTTGGCTACACCTTC
CASSPEMTGVGYTF
>.|TRBD1|TRBV6-5|13|TRBJ1-6
TGTGCCATACAGGGGGCTAATAATTCACCCCTCCACTTT
CAIQGANNSPLHF
>.|.|TRBV7-2|14|TRBJ2-7
TGTGCCAGCAGCTTTTATACTAGAGCCTACGAGCAGTACTTC
CASSFYTRAYEQYF
>.|.|TRBV24-1|11|TRBJ2-7
TGTGCCACCAGTAAGGAGAGCGAGCAGTACTTC
CATSKESEQYF
>.|.|TRBV6-1|14|TRBJ1-3
TGTGCCAGCAGTGAACAGGGTCCCGGAAACACCATATATTTT
CASSEQGPGNTIYF
>.|.|TRBV7-6|17|TRBJ2-7
TGTGCCAGCAGCTTAGGGGGCCCATTGCAGTATGCCTACGAGCAGTACTTC
CASSLGGPLQYAYEQYF
>.|TRBD2|TRBV19|17|TRBJ2-1
TGTGCCAGTAGTATAGGAGCGGGAACCGGGGGGTACAATGAGCAGTTCTTC
CASSIGAGTGGYNEQFF
>few|TRBD1|TRBV12-3/TRBV12-4|13|TRBJ1-6
TGTGCCAGCAGATCATCAGGGGGATGGGCCCTCCACTTT
CASRSSGGWALHF
>.|.|TRBV21-1|16|TRBJ2-1
TGTGCCAGCAGCAAATCGAGACTAGGTATTCCCCATGAGCAGTTCTTC
CASSKSRLGIPHEQFF
>.|.|TRBV4-3|13|TRBJ1-1
TGCGCCAGCAGCCGCAGGGGCGGCACTGAAGCTTTCTTT
CASSRRGGTEAFF
>many|.|TRBV27|15|TRBJ1-1
TGTGCCAGCAGTTTAAGAGGTGGGGCGAACACTGAAGCTTTCTTT
CASSLRGGANTEAFF
>.|.|TRBV27|13|TRBJ1-2
TGTGCCAGCTCACAGAGTTTGTACTATGGCTACACCTTC
CASSQSLYYGYTF
>.|.|TRBV6-6|15|TRBJ1-2
TGTGCCATACTTCCTAGGGGCAGCTCCACAGATGGCTACACCTTC
CAILPRGSSTDGYTF
>.|.|TRBV2|15|TRBJ1-1
TGTGCCAGCAGCGTAATCAGTGCCCCCAACACTGAAGCTTTCTTT
CASSVISAPNTEAFF
>.|TRBD2|TRBV4-2|18|TRBJ2-1
TGTGCCAGCAGCCAATATCTTCTCGAGCGGGAGGGCCTCCATGAGCAGTTCTTC
CASSQYLLEREGLHEQFF
>.|TRBD2|TRBV7-2|17|TRBJ2-7
TGTGCCAGCAGCTCGGGAGGGGAAGGGACTGCAGCGGACGAGCAGTACTTC
CASSSGGEGTAADEQYF
>.|TRBD2|TRBV4-2|15|TRBJ2-7
TGTGCCAGCAGCCAAGGGGGGAGGGAGAGCTACGAGCAGTACTTC
CASSQGGRESYEQYF
>.|TRBD1|TRBV6-5|16|TRBJ1-6
TGTGCCAGCAGTTACTCCTCCGACAGGGGGTCGACACCCCTCCACTTT
CASSYSSDRGSTPLHF
>.|.|TRBV11-2|15|TRBJ1-6
TGTGCCAGCAGTTCCTTGAGATCCTATAATTCACCCCTCCACTTT
CASSSLRSYNSPLHF
>.|.|TRBV7-2|13|TRBJ1-5
TGTGCCAGCAGCGGACAGTTCAATCAGCCCCAGCATTTT
CASSGQFNQPQHF
>.|.|TRBV9|16|TRBJ2-1
TGTGCCAGCAGCACCCGAGGAGGGGAGCTTTACAATGAGCAGTTCTTC
CASSTRGGELYNEQFF
>.|.|TRBV3-1/TRBV3-2|15|TRBJ1-1
TGTGCCAGCAGCCAAAAAGGGGCATTGGACACTGAAGCTTTCTTT
CASSQKGALDTEAFF